This T cell receptor (beta chain) was recorded in a study of beta chain features in type 1 diabetes. Germline V gene sequence: CDR1 SGHRS, CDR2 YFSETQ. Trimming cost V 3 bases and J 1 base; bases outside gene matches: 11. The CDR3 covers 17 residues. As every portion of the isolated RNA was reverse transcribed, the sequencing read expressed TCRB transcripts. Assay used: immunoSEQ multiplex PCR; TCRdb lists only in-frame clones, some missing. This sample has 130,000 or so clones; approximately 10% occur once, and the top ten carry 0.55% to 0.75%. The sequenced sample consisted of central memory CD4+ T cells from blood. V and J are TRBV5-1 and TRBJ2-5, with 8 nucleotides matching TRBD2. The clonotype was recovered from a woman between 40 and 55 years old in good health. The CDR3 DNA sequence: TGCGCCAGCAGCTATAAGTCGGGGGGGACCCCCCAAGAGACCCAGTACTTC. The encoded protein is CASSYKSGGTPQETQYF.